This is a list of T cell receptor beta chains from one sample in a study of control samples from healthy donors and cancer patients. The data were produced by immunoSEQ multiplex PCR, yet TCRdb's version contains in-frame clones alone and is incomplete. The sample has around 82,000 clones; 70% to 90% are singletons. The sample taken for sequencing was blood. The receptors come from a man aged 45-65 years in good health. Both conserved end residues are part of each CDR3. A D gene is named only where the DNA matches it firmly. Size is stated for part of the rows, as once, few or many counts, or as a class when the clone is expanded.

J gene | clone size | V gene | D gene | CDR3 DNA | CDR3 protein
TRBJ2-5 | NA | TRBV5-1 | TRBD1 | TGCGCCAGCAGCTTTCAGGGGGTACAAGAGACCCAGTACTTC | CASSFQGVQETQYF
TRBJ1-6 | NA | TRBV19 | NA | TGTGCCAGTAGTATTTGGGTTTCTTCACCCCTCCACTTT | CASSIWVSSPLHF
TRBJ2-2 | NA | TRBV7-9 | TRBD1 | TGTGCCAGCAGCACGACAGGGGGAGAGGACACCGGGGAGCTGTTTTTT | CASSTTGGEDTGELFF
TRBJ1-6 | NA | TRBV13 | NA | TGTGCCAGCAGCTATACACAAAGCTCCTATAATTCACCCCTCCACTTT | CASSYTQSSYNSPLHF
TRBJ2-7 | NA | TRBV24-1 | NA | TGTGCCACTCAGACTCTCTCCTACGAGCAGTACTTC | CATQTLSYEQYF
TRBJ1-1 | few | TRBV6-2/TRBV6-3 | NA | TGTGCCAGCAGTTCCCAAGACAGCCAGGTGTTTGGTGACACTGAAGCTTTCTTT | CASSSQDSQVFGDTEAFF
TRBJ2-1 | NA | TRBV25-1 | TRBD2 | TGTGCCAGCAGTCTAGCGGGAGGGTCCTACAATGAGCAGTTCTTC | CASSLAGGSYNEQFF
TRBJ1-1 | NA | TRBV9 | TRBD1 | TGTGCCAGCAGCACCGCAGGGACAGGGACCGCTTTCTTT | CASSTAGTGTAFF
TRBJ2-5 | NA | TRBV14 | NA | TGTGCCAGCAGCTCCATTAAGGGCGGTCTAGAGACCCAGTACTTC | CASSSIKGGLETQYF
TRBJ2-3 | NA | TRBV7-6 | NA | TGTGCCAGCAGCTTAGACCTATTAGCCGGGGGTACGCAGTATTTT | CASSLDLLAGGTQYF
TRBJ1-5 | NA | TRBV10-3 | NA | TGTGCCACGAGCCCTAGCAATCAGCCCCAGCATTTT | CATSPSNQPQHF
TRBJ2-4 | NA | TRBV4-2 | TRBD2 | TGTGCCAGCAGCCGAACTAGCGGGGGGGTGGGAGACATTCAGTACTTC | CASSRTSGGVGDIQYF
TRBJ2-3 | NA | TRBV19 | NA | TGTGCCAGTAGTATGGCTGACGGAGATACGCAGTATTTT | CASSMADGDTQYF